This entry is about one TCR beta chain. TCRdb re-clonotyped the PCR reads via MiXCR. The table lists approximately 12,000 clones, 27% of them singletons. The data are from a study of metastatic and nonmetastatic thyroid tumors. Study-level information: Samples came from malignant and benign thyroid patients, and repertoires were compared across blood and tumor or nodule tissue.

V lost 3 bases, J lost 1 base, and 6 bases stayed unmatched. The CDR3 sequence is 15 residues long. Germline loops: CDR1 DFQATT, CDR2 SNEGSKA (reference sequence). All patients were treatment-naive before thyroid surgery. The sequenced sample was tumor tissue. The chain links TRBV20-1 to TRBJ1-5, with TRBD1 identical over 7 bases. The sequence derives from a female donor with papillary thyroid cancer or a benign thyroid nodule (not recorded which). Some clones in this sample may be carry-over from other donors' samples. CDR3 DNA: TGCAGTGCTAGTCGGTTGGGACAGAGCAATCAGCCCCAGCATTTT. As protein: CSASRLGQSNQPQHF.